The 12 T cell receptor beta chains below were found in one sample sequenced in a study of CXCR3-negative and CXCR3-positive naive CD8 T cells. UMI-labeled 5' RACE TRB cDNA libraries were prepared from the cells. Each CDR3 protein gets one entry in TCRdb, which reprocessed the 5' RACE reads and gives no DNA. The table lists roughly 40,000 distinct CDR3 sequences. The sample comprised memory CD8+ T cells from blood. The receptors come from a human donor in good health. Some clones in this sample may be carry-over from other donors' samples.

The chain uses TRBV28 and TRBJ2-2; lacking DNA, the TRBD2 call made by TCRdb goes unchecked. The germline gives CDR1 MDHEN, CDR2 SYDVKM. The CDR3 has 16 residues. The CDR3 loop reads CASSPPTSGVTGELFF.

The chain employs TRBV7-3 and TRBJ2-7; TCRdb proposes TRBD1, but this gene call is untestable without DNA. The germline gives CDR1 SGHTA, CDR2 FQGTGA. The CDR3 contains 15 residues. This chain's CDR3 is CASSLTPGGGYEQYF.

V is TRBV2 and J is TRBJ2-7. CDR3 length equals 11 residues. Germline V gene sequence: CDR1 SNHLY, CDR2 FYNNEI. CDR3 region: CASSENYEQYF. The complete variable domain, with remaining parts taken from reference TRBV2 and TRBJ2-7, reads EPEVTQTPSHQVTQMGQEVILRCVPISNHLYFYWYRQILGQKVEFLVSFYNNEISEKSEIFDDQFSVERPDGSNFTLKIRSTKLEDSAMYFCASSENYEQYFGPGTRLTVT.

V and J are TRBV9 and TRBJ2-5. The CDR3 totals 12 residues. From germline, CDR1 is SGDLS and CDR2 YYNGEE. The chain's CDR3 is CASSGLEETQYF.

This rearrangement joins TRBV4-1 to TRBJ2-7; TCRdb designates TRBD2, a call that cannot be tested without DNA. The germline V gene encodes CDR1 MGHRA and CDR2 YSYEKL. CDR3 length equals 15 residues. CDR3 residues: CASSQDMAREGEQYF.

CDR3 sequence reads: CSARGPLEGYEQYF. The rearrangement joins TRBV20-1 to TRBJ2-7; the TRBD1 assignment by TCRdb is unverifiable without DNA. The CDR3 spans 14 residues. Germline values: CDR1 DFQATT, CDR2 SNEGSKA (reference sequence).

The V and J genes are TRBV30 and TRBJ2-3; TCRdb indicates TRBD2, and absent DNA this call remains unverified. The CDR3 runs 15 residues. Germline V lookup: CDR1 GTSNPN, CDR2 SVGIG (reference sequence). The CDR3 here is CAWSPLGGGTDTQYF. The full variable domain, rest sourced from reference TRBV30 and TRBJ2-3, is SQTIHQWPATLVQPVGSPLSLECTVEGTSNPNLYWYRQAAGRGLQLLFYSVGIGQISSEVPQNLSASRPQDRQFILSSKKLLLSDSGFYLCAWSPLGGGTDTQYFGPGTRLTVL.

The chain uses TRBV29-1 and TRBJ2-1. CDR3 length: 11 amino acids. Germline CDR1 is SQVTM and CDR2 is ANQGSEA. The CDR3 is CSVEEVDEQFF.

CDR3 region: CSVESGLSSYNEQFF. The rearrangement uses TRBV29-1 and TRBJ2-1; the TCRdb D gene call, TRBD2, has no DNA to confirm it. Germline CDR1 SQVTM, CDR2 ANQGSEA. CDR3 size: 15 residues.

CDR3: CASSHDNRWELFF. The J gene is TRBJ2-2, the V gene TRBV3-1. The CDR3 has 13 amino acids. The germline gives CDR1 LGHDT, CDR2 YNNKEL (reference sequence). Combining the CDR3 with reference TRBV3-1 and TRBJ2-2 gives the whole variable domain DTAVSQTPKYLVTQMGNDKSIKCEQNLGHDTMYWYKQDSKKFLKIMFSYNNKELIINETVPNRFSPKSPDKAHLNLHINSLELGDSAVYFCASSHDNRWELFFGEGSRLTVL.

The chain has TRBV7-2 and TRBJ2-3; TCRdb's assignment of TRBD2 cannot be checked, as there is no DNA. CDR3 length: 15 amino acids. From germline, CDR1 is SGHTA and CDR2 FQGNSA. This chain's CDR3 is CASSWPSGLTDTQYF. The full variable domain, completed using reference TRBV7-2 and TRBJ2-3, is GAGVSQSPSNKVTEKGKDVELRCDPISGHTALYWYRQSLGQGLEFLIYFQGNSAPDKSGLPSDRFSAERTGGSVSTLTIQRTQQEDSAVYLCASSWPSGLTDTQYFGPGTRLTVL.

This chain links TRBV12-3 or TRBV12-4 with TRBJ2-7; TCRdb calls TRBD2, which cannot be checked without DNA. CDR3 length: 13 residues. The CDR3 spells CASSGGLVDEQYF.